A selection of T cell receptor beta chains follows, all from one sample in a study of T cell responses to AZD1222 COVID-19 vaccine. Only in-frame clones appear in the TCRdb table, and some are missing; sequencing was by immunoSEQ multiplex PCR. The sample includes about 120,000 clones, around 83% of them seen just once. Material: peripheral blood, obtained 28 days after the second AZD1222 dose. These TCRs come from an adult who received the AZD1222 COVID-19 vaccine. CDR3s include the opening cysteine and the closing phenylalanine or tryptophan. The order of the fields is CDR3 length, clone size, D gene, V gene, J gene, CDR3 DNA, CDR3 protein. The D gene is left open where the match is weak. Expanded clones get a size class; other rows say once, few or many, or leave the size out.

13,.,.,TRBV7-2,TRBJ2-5,TGTGCCAGCAGCTATGTTGGAGGGGAGACCCAGTACTTC,CASSYVGGETQYF
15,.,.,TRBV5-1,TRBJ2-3,TGCGCCAGCAGCTTGTCCTATTCTAACACAGATACGCAGTATTTT,CASSLSYSNTDTQYF
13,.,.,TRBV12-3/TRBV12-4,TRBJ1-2,TGTGCCAGCAGTTTACAGGGCTCCTATGGCTACACCTTC,CASSLQGSYGYTF
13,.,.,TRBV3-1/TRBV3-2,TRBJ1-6,TGTGCCAGCAGCCAAGAGGTCGGATCACCCCTCCACTTT,CASSQEVGSPLHF
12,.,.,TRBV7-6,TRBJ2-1,TGTGCCAGCAGACAACAGGACAATGAGCAGTTCTTC,CASRQQDNEQFF
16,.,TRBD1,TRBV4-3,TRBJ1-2,TGCGCCAGCAGCCGTGGTATAGGGGACAGGGCGTATGGCTACACCTTC,CASSRGIGDRAYGYTF
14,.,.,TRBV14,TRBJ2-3,TGTGCCAGCAGCTCCGGGACTCACCGCAATACGCAGTATTTT,CASSSGTHRNTQYF
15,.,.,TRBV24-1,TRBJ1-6,TGTGCCACCAGTGATTCCGGGACGTATAATTCACCCCTCCACTTT,CATSDSGTYNSPLHF
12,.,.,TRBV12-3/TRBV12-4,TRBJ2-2,TGTGCCAGCCGGCCGGGAACCGGGGAGCTGTTTTTT,CASRPGTGELFF
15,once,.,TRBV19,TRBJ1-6,TGTGCCAGTAGTATAGATCGCCAGTATAATTCACCCCTCCACTTT,CASSIDRQYNSPLHF
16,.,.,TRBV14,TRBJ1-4,TGTGCCAGCAGCCAGGACGTTGGGATGGGAAATGAAAAACTGTTTTTT,CASSQDVGMGNEKLFF
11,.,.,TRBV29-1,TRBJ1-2,TGCAGCGTTGGGACGGATTATGGCTACACCTTC,CSVGTDYGYTF
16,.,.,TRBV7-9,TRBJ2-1,TGTGCCAGCAGCGAACCGGGACGGGGATTCTACAATGAGCAGTTCTTC,CASSEPGRGFYNEQFF
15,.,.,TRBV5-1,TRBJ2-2,TGCGCCAGCACCTTAATGGGACTGTACACCGGGGAGCTGTTTTTT,CASTLMGLYTGELFF
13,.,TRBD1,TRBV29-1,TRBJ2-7,TGCAGCGTTCCCGGGACAGGGGCCAACGAGCAGTACTTC,CSVPGTGANEQYF
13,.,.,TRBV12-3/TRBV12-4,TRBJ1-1,TGTGCCAGCAGTTTAACAGATGACACTGAAGCTTTCTTT,CASSLTDDTEAFF
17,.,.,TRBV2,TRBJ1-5,TGTGCCAGCAGACTAAACGTCGGGGGCAGGAGCAATCAGCCCCAGCATTTT,CASRLNVGGRSNQPQHF
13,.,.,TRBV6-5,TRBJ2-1,TGTGCCAGCAGTTTAGGAGGCTGGGGTGAGCAGTTCTTC,CASSLGGWGEQFF
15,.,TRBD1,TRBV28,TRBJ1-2,TGTGCCAGCAGTCCCCCCCGTGGACAGGTCTATGGCTACACCTTC,CASSPPRGQVYGYTF
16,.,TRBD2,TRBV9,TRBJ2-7,TGTGCCAGCGGCACCGGGCGAGGACTAGCGGGAAACGAGCAGTACTTC,CASGTGRGLAGNEQYF
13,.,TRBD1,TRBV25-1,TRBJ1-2,TGTGCCAGCAGTTCTTCCAGGGGGTATGGCTACACCTTC,CASSSSRGYGYTF
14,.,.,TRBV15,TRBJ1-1,TGTGCCACCAGCAGCCCCCCGTCGGGCACTGAAGCTTTCTTT,CATSSPPSGTEAFF
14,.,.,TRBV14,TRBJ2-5,TGTGCCAGCAGCCGCACCGATTTCGTGGAGACCCAGTACTTC,CASSRTDFVETQYF
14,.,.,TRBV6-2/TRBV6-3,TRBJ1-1,TGTGCCAGCAGCGTGGGAGATTGGGACACTGAAGCTTTCTTT,CASSVGDWDTEAFF
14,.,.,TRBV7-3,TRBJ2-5,TGTGCCAGCAGCCTCCGAGGGGACACTGAGACCCAGTACTTC,CASSLRGDTETQYF
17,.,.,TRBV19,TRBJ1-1,TGTGCCAGTAGTATGCCCCCCCCACAGGGTCGGAGCACTGAAGCTTTCTTT,CASSMPPPQGRSTEAFF
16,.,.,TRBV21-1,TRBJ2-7,TGTGCCAGCAGCAAAGAGGCAGGACAAGGGATTTACGAGCAGTACTTC,CASSKEAGQGIYEQYF
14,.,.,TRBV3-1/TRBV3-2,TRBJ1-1,TGTGCCAGCAGCCATCGAACAGGGAGGGCTGAAGCTTTCTTT,CASSHRTGRAEAFF
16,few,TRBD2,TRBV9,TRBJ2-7,TGTGCCAGCAGCGTAGATTCTGGACTAGCGGGGTACGAGCAGTACTTC,CASSVDSGLAGYEQYF
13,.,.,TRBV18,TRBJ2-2,TGTGCCAGCTCACCACAGAAGGGCGTGGAGCTGTTTTTT,CASSPQKGVELFF